These 21 T cell receptor beta chains came from one sample sequenced in a study of blood T cell repertoires in COVID-19. The method was immunoSEQ multiplex PCR; TCRdb's version includes in-frame clones alone and lacks a portion of them. The sample has a few hundred thousand clones; 85% are singletons. The sample comprised PBMCs or T cells enriched from blood (not recorded which). These receptor sequences come from a man in his forties who had recovered from COVID-19.

The chain combines TRBV9 with TRBJ1-6, with D unclear. Germline CDR1 reads SGDLS; CDR2 reads YYNGEE. With 2 bases removed from V and 4 bases from J, the gap between germline ends came to 13 bases. CDR3 length: 16 residues. The CDR3 sequence: CASSVGSGGYNSPLHF. CDR3 nucleotides: TGTGCCAGCAGCGTGGGCTCCGGAGGGTATAATTCACCCCTCCACTTT.

The CDR3 bases are TGTGCCAGCAGCCAAGTAGCGGGGCCATGGGAGACCCAGTACTTC. This encodes CASSQVAGPWETQYF. The chain employs TRBV3-1 (or the pseudogene TRBV3-2) and TRBJ2-5, with TRBD2 matching 8 bases. Germline loops: CDR1 LGHDT, CDR2 YNNKEL (reference sequence). V lost 1 base to trimming and J lost 5 bases; unmatched junction nucleotides: 6. This CDR3 comprises 15 residues.

V is TRBV9 and J is TRBJ1-1; TRBD1 matches 9 bases. This CDR3 spans 15 amino acids. Germline V gene lookup returns CDR1 SGDLS and CDR2 YYNGEE. V shed 2 bases and J 0 bases; nucleotides not matched to a gene: 2. The CDR3 DNA sequence: TGTGCCAGCAGCGTGCGGACAGGGGTGAACACTGAAGCTTTCTTT. It codes for CASSVRTGVNTEAFF.

This sequence joins TRBV5-4 and TRBJ1-1; unclear D gene. The V and J ends lost 3 bases and 2 bases respectively, with 8 bases between them. The V gene's germline CDR1 is SGHNT and CDR2 YYREEE (reference sequence). This CDR3 has 13 amino acids. CDR3 loop: CASSSPINTEAFF. CDR3 nucleotides: TGTGCCAGCAGCTCCCCAATCAACACTGAAGCTTTCTTT.

The genes are TRBV7-2 and TRBJ1-2; 10 bases are shared with TRBD1. Germline trimming cut 0 bases from V and 8 bases from J; bases unmatched to any gene: 3. The CDR3 spans 14 residues. Germline V CDR1 and CDR2: SGHTA, FQGNSA. CDR3 bases: TGTGCCAGCAGCTTAGCGGACAGGGGGTCGGGCTACACCTTC. This sequence encodes CASSLADRGSGYTF.

The J gene is TRBJ2-5, the V gene TRBV5-5, with D possibly being TRBD2 (5 bases). Germline CDR1 is SGHKS and CDR2 is YYEKEE (reference sequence). V was cut by 7 bases and J by 2 bases, with 18 bases left in between. The CDR3 length is 15 residues. The CDR3 region has the DNA TGTGCCAGCCGACTTGGGCCCGGGGAACAAGAGACCCAGTACTTC. The encoded protein is CASRLGPGEQETQYF. Supplemented by reference TRBV5-5 and TRBJ2-5, the full variable domain reads DAGVTQSPTHLIKTRGQQVTLRCSPISGHKSVSWYQQVLGQGPQFIFQYYEKEERGRGNFPDRFSARQFPNYSSELNVNALLLGDSALYLCASRLGPGEQETQYFGPGTRLLVL.

The V and J genes are TRBV13 and TRBJ2-3, with a weak D call TRBD1 (6 bases). Trimming removed 4 bases at V and 6 bases at J, with 8 bases between. The CDR3 loop spans 12 amino acids. Germline assignment: CDR1 PRHDT and CDR2 FYEKMQ (reference sequence). The CDR3 reads CASSSTGDTQYF. The DNA of the CDR3 is TGTGCCAGCAGCTCAACAGGGGATACGCAGTATTTT.

The chain has TRBV9 and TRBJ2-1; 7 bases are shared with TRBD2. Germline lookup yields CDR1 SGDLS and CDR2 YYNGEE. The CDR3 length is 15 residues. V lost 1 base to trimming and J lost 5 bases; unmatched junction nucleotides: 6. CDR3 sequence reads: CASSVTSGTHNEQFF. CDR3 sequence (DNA): TGTGCCAGCAGCGTAACAAGCGGGACTCACAATGAGCAGTTCTTC.

This sequence joins TRBV3-1 (or the pseudogene TRBV3-2) and TRBJ2-1; 7 nucleotides agree with TRBD2. V dropped 3 bases and J dropped 5; count of bases not matched to a gene: 4. The germline V gene has CDR1 LGHDT and CDR2 YNNKEL (reference sequence). The length of the CDR3 is 14 residues. CDR3 residues: CASSQSGGHNEQFF. CDR3 sequence (DNA): TGTGCCAGCAGCCAGTCGGGAGGTCACAATGAGCAGTTCTTC.

The V call is TRBV18, the J call TRBJ2-2; 7 bases agree with TRBD2. V was clipped by 2 bases and J by 4 bases; unmatched bases: 7. The CDR3 runs to 16 residues. The V gene's germline CDR1 is KGHSH and CDR2 LQKENI. The CDR3 loop is CASSPSGRGRTGELFF. Here the CDR3 DNA reads TGTGCCAGCTCACCATCGGGGAGGGGTCGCACCGGGGAGCTGTTTTTT.

The J gene is TRBJ1-1, the V gene TRBV11-2; 7 positions agree with TRBD1. The germline V gene encodes CDR1 SGHAT and CDR2 FQNNGV. This CDR3 is 14 amino acids long. V lost 4 bases and J lost 1; bases outside the gene matches: 3. In DNA form, the CDR3 reads TGTGCCAGCAGCTGGGACAGATCGAACACTGAAGCTTTCTTT. Residues: CASSWDRSNTEAFF.

The chain is built from TRBV2 and TRBJ1-2; D might be TRBD1 (6 bases). Deletions cut 6 bases from V and 5 bases from J, with 16 bases between. This CDR3 spans 14 amino acids. Germline assignment: CDR1 SNHLY and CDR2 FYNNEI. The CDR3 coding sequence is TGTGCCAGCAGCTGGCGACAGGCGGATTATGGCTACACCTTC. It codes for CASSWRQADYGYTF.

CDR3 residues: CASTGTAYGYTF. The CDR3 DNA sequence: TGTGCCAGCACCGGGACAGCCTATGGCTACACCTTC. The rearrangement joins TRBV27 to TRBJ1-2, with 7 bases aligning to TRBD1. Germline CDR1 reads MNHEY; CDR2 reads SMNVEV (reference sequence). Trimming cost V 7 bases and J 4 bases; bases outside gene matches: 3. This CDR3 is 12 amino acids long.

The CDR3 here is CASSDPGLSRGTEAFF. DNA for the CDR3: TGTGCCAGCAGTGACCCGGGCCTAAGTAGGGGGACTGAAGCTTTCTTT. The rearrangement uses TRBV2 and TRBJ1-1; TRBD1 might be the D (6 bases). V dropped 3 bases and J dropped 5 bases, with 19 bases sitting between them. CDR3 size: 16 residues. CDR1 and CDR2 from the germline V gene are SNHLY and FYNNEI.

The chain links TRBV24-1 to TRBJ1-5; the D is unclear. V shed 2 bases and J shed 5 bases, with 3 bases lying between them. The CDR3 is 12 amino acids. Germline V gene lookup returns CDR1 KGHDR and CDR2 SFDVKD. CDR3 region: CATSDSDQPQHF. The DNA of the CDR3 is TGTGCCACCAGTGATTCGGATCAGCCCCAGCATTTT.

This clone appeared once. The rearrangement uses TRBV11-2 and TRBJ2-1, with 7 positions matching TRBD2. Losses at the gene ends were 6 bases for V and 3 bases for J; bases not matched to a gene: 11. CDR1 is SGHAT and CDR2 is FQNNGV in the germline V gene. There are 16 residues in the CDR3. The DNA of the CDR3 is TGTGCCAGCAGACCTCCACCGCGGGGGAGCTACAATGAGCAGTTCTTC. Encoded protein: CASRPPPRGSYNEQFF.

This clone occurred once. V usage is TRBV19 and J usage is TRBJ1-5; TRBD1 aligns across 8 bases. The CDR3 is 15 amino acids. The V gene end was trimmed by 3 bases and the J gene end by 3 bases; junction bases not matched to a gene: 4. CDR1 and CDR2 from the germline V gene are LNHDA and SQIVND (reference sequence). The CDR3 nucleotides are TGTGCCAGTAGTATCCAGGGGGCGGACAATCAGCCCCAGCATTTT. Its translation: CASSIQGADNQPQHF.

The chain recombines TRBV12-1 with TRBJ2-7; the table assigns TRBD2, which was not confirmed against the DNA. TRBV12-1 is flagged as a pseudogene. This CDR3 contains 20 residues. The CDR3 protein is CASSFVCVGTPHPFSYEQYF. The CDR3 nucleotides read TGTGCCAGCAGCTTTGTTTGTGTCGGGACTCCACATCCCTTCTCCTACGAGCAGTACTTC.

This chain joins TRBV5-6 and TRBJ2-5; 9 bases align to TRBD2. Trimming took 3 bases from V and 5 from J; bases not matched to a gene: 8. Germline loops: CDR1 SGHDT, CDR2 YYEEEE. The CDR3 contains 15 residues. CDR3 in amino acids: CASSSVSGSMETQYF. The CDR3 region has the DNA TGTGCCAGCAGCTCCGTTAGCGGGAGCATGGAGACCCAGTACTTC.

The chain uses TRBV28 and TRBJ2-3, with D unresolved. Per germline, CDR1 MDHEN and CDR2 SYDVKM. V shed 4 bases and J shed 4 bases, with 15 bases lying between them. This CDR3 contains 15 residues. Written as DNA, the CDR3 is TGTGCCAGCAGTTCAAGAGTAGCTTGGTCAGATACGCAGTATTTT. This encodes CASSSRVAWSDTQYF.

The chain carries TRBV3-1 (or the pseudogene TRBV3-2) and TRBJ2-7; 8 nucleotides align to TRBD1. Germline loops: CDR1 LGHDT, CDR2 YNNKEL (reference sequence). This CDR3 has 14 amino acids. V dropped 3 bases and J dropped 2; count of bases not matched to a gene: 3. In DNA, the CDR3 is TGTGCCAGCAGCCACGGACAGGGTACCTACGAGCAGTACTTC. Residues: CASSHGQGTYEQYF.